The 4 T cell receptor beta chains reported below all come from one sample, sequenced in a study of blood T cell repertoires in COVID-19. Assay used: immunoSEQ multiplex PCR; TCRdb lists only in-frame clones, some missing. The repertoire has some 55,000 clones, around 86% of them found once; the top ten carry about 2%. Source material: peripheral blood. The receptors originated from a woman in her sixties with acute or convalescent COVID-19.

The rearrangement links TRBV7-2 to TRBJ2-7, with TRBD2 matching over 7 bases. The CDR3 is 14 amino acids. Germline V gene sequence: CDR1 SGHTA, CDR2 FQGNSA. V was pared by 0 bases and J by 5 bases, with 4 bases of the junction left unmatched. DNA of the CDR3: TGTGCCAGCAGCTTAGCGCGGGAGAGGAACGAGCAGTACTTC. This sequence encodes CASSLARERNEQYF.

The chain carries TRBV6-4 and TRBJ2-3; weak D call: TRBD2 (6 bases). V gave up 0 bases and J gave up 2 bases, with 9 bases separating them. This CDR3 is 15 amino acids long. Germline lookup yields CDR1 MRHNA and CDR2 SNTAGT. The DNA of the CDR3 is TGTGCCAGCAGTGACTCGACGGGAGTCACAGATACGCAGTATTTT. Encoded protein: CASSDSTGVTDTQYF.

The sample holds one count of this clone. J is TRBJ2-7 and V is TRBV7-9; perhaps TRBD1 as D (6 bases). The CDR3 is 13 residues long. Germline values: CDR1 SEHNR, CDR2 FQNEAQ (reference sequence). V was clipped by 2 bases and J by 5 bases, with 10 bases between them. CDR3 DNA: TGTGCCAGCAGCTTAATGGGGGCCGACGAGCAGTACTTC. It yields the protein CASSLMGADEQYF.

This clone has only a few counts. This chain uses TRBV29-1 with TRBJ1-5; 11 bases map to TRBD1. The CDR3 runs 14 residues. The germline V gene encodes CDR1 SQVTM and CDR2 ANQGSEA. J lost 7 bases, V lost 4 bases, and 6 bases had no gene match. Here the CDR3 reads CSVGTGGPGQPQHF. In DNA, the CDR3 is TGCAGCGTTGGGACAGGGGGCCCGGGGCAGCCCCAGCATTTT.